The 27 T cell receptor beta chains below come from one sample, sequenced in a study of cytomegalovirus exposure and HLA in healthy donors. Sequenced by immunoSEQ multiplex PCR; TCRdb stores in-frame clones only, minus some. The profile shows some 150,000 clones, around 88% of them singletons. Sequencing was performed on PBMCs. The receptors were sampled from a man younger than 35 in good health and CMV-seropositive.

This clone was recorded only once. The V gene is TRBV9, the J gene TRBJ2-3, with TRBD2 as a possible D gene (5 bases). The V gene lost 0 bases and the J gene lost 0 bases, with 11 bases spanning the gap. CDR3 length equals 16 residues. CDR1 SGDLS and CDR2 YYNGEE come from the germline V gene. Here the CDR3 reads CASSVGWETSTDTQYF. The CDR3, as DNA: TGTGCCAGCAGCGTAGGGTGGGAGACTAGCACAGATACGCAGTATTTT.

This clone was detected only once. The CDR3 sequence: CAISESPGLNTEAFF. DNA for the CDR3: TGTGCCATCAGTGAGTCCCCAGGGCTGAACACTGAAGCTTTCTTT. The chain links TRBV10-3 to TRBJ1-1, with D maybe TRBD1 (5 bases). Looked up from germline, CDR1 is ENHRY and CDR2 is SYGVKD. V was trimmed by 0 bases and J by 0 bases, leaving 8 bases between them. The CDR3 consists of 15 residues.

The chain recombines TRBV9 with TRBJ2-7, with TRBD1 identical over 9 bases. Germline V gene data show CDR1 as SGDLS and CDR2 as YYNGEE. The CDR3 is 16 residues long. The junction had 11 bases not matched to a gene; V was cut back by 4 bases and J by 3 bases. The chain's CDR3 is CASSPGQGISGYEQYF. Written as DNA, the CDR3 is TGTGCCAGCAGCCCGGGACAGGGAATCTCTGGCTACGAGCAGTACTTC.

This chain joins TRBV6-5 and TRBJ2-7; no reliable D call. This CDR3 region has 13 residues. V dropped 0 bases and J dropped 3 bases, with 6 bases sitting between them. In germline, CDR1 is MNHEY, CDR2 SVGAGI. The CDR3 DNA reads as TGTGCCAGCAGTTACTCAGGAGACTACGAGCAGTACTTC. Translation gives CASSYSGDYEQYF.

The J gene is TRBJ1-3, the V gene TRBV30, with 7 bases identical to TRBD1. Germline V lookup: CDR1 GTSNPN, CDR2 SVGIG (reference sequence). The V and J ends lost 3 bases and 2 bases, in that order; junction bases with no gene match: 7. This CDR3 contains 15 residues. CDR3 sequence: CAWRWDDRAGNTIYF. CDR3 bases: TGTGCCTGGAGGTGGGACGACAGGGCTGGAAACACCATATATTTT.

The V gene is TRBV11-2, the J gene TRBJ2-2, with 8 bases fitting TRBD2. Germline trimming cut 5 bases from V and 4 bases from J; bases unmatched to any gene: 6. The CDR3 covers 15 residues. Germline V gene data show CDR1 as SGHAT and CDR2 as FQNNGV. The CDR3 nucleotides are TGTGCCAGCAGCCCTCGGGAGGGCATCACCGGGGAGCTGTTTTTT. Its protein is CASSPREGITGELFF.

J is TRBJ2-1 and V is TRBV9; D not resolved. V lost 0 bases, J lost 8 bases, and 9 bases lay in between. The CDR3 length is 13 residues. Germline values: CDR1 SGDLS, CDR2 YYNGEE. CDR3 loop: CASSVVEVDEQFF. The CDR3 DNA reads as TGTGCCAGCAGCGTAGTTGAGGTCGATGAGCAGTTCTTC.

V gene TRBV4-3 combines with J gene TRBJ2-5; perhaps TRBD1 as D (8 bases). The germline CDR1 and CDR2 sequences are LGHNA and YSLEER. This CDR3 region has 18 residues. Trimming stripped 0 bases from V and 0 bases from J, with 17 bases between. DNA for the CDR3: TGCGCCAGCAGCCAAGACAGGGGGCTAGCGGTGTACCAAGAGACCCAGTACTTC. Translating gives CASSQDRGLAVYQETQYF.

The V call is TRBV7-8, the J call TRBJ1-1; D possibly corresponds to TRBD1 (5 bases). The CDR3 contains 13 residues. Trimming cost V 1 base and J 11 bases, with 14 bases left between them. CDR1 SGHVS and CDR2 FQNEAQ come from the germline V gene. DNA for the CDR3: TGTGCCAGCAGCTTAGTTCAAAAGGGGTCGGCTTTCTTT. Translating gives CASSLVQKGSAFF.

CDR3 in amino acids: CASSLTYRATNEKLFF. The DNA for the CDR3 is TGTGCCAGCAGCTTAACCTACAGGGCAACTAATGAAAAACTGTTTTTT. The chain is built from TRBV7-8 and TRBJ1-4, with TRBD1 as a possible D gene (6 bases). Germline CDR1 reads SGHVS; CDR2 reads FQNEAQ. This CDR3 is built from 16 residues. Trimming removed 2 bases at V and 0 bases at J, with 10 bases between.

The rearrangement joins TRBV6-1 to TRBJ2-7; 7 positions match TRBD1. Germline V gene sequence: CDR1 MNHNS, CDR2 SASEGT. The length of the CDR3 is 12 residues. V was pared by 10 bases and J by 0 bases, with 3 bases of the junction left unmatched. In DNA, the CDR3 is TGTGCCATCCGGGACAGCTCCTACGAGCAGTACTTC. Translated: CAIRDSSYEQYF.

The chain recombines TRBV5-6 with TRBJ2-4, with a possible D match to TRBD2 (6 bases). With 1 base removed from V and 2 bases from J, the gap between germline ends came to 10 bases. CDR3 length: 15 residues. CDR1 SGHDT and CDR2 YYEEEE come from the germline V gene. In DNA form, the CDR3 reads TGTGCCAGCAGCTTGCCGGGGGAGACCAAAAACATTCAGTACTTC. It yields the protein CASSLPGETKNIQYF.

The rearrangement links TRBV5-6 to TRBJ1-4, with 9 bases aligning to TRBD1. Germline V gene sequence: CDR1 SGHDT, CDR2 YYEEEE. With 2 bases clipped from V and 2 bases from J, the junction kept 4 bases outside the gene matches. The CDR3 covers 16 residues. The CDR3 region has the DNA TGTGCCAGCAGCTTACAGGGGGCCGTTACTAATGAAAAACTGTTTTTT. This translates into CASSLQGAVTNEKLFF. Full variable domain (remainder filled in from reference TRBV5-6 and TRBJ1-4): DAGVTQSPTHLIKTRGQQVTLRCSPKSGHDTVSWYQQALGQGPQFIFQYYEEEERQRGNFPDRFSGHQFPNYSSELNVNALLLGDSALYLCASSLQGAVTNEKLFFGSGTQLSVL.

The chain uses TRBV4-2 and TRBJ1-1; D unresolved. Germline V gives CDR1 LGHNA, CDR2 YNFKEQ. The CDR3 consists of 15 residues. With 0 bases removed from V and 0 bases from J, the gap between germline ends came to 8 bases. CDR3 region: CASSQDHQMNTEAFF. The CDR3 nucleotides read TGTGCCAGCAGCCAAGATCATCAGATGAACACTGAAGCTTTCTTT.

This clone was seen more than once but under ten times. V usage is TRBV14 and J usage is TRBJ1-6; 8 positions match TRBD1. The trim removed 0 bases at V and 7 bases at J, leaving 8 bases unmatched. Germline V gene sequence: CDR1 SGHDN, CDR2 FVKESK. The CDR3 has 17 amino acids. CDR3 amino acids: CASSQDRAGTGNSPLHF. CDR3 DNA: TGTGCCAGCAGCCAAGATAGGGCCGGGACAGGAAATTCACCCCTCCACTTT.

Only a few counts were recorded for this clone. The rearrangement uses TRBV7-9 and TRBJ1-2; D is possibly TRBD1 (6 bases). The CDR3 totals 13 residues. V dropped 1 base and J dropped 7 bases, with 10 bases sitting between them. Germline V lookup: CDR1 SEHNR, CDR2 FQNEAQ (reference sequence). This CDR3 is CASSLGTVSGYTF. CDR3 DNA: TGTGCCAGCAGCTTAGGGACAGTGAGTGGCTACACCTTC.

V is TRBV4-1 and J is TRBJ1-4, with a tentative D call TRBD1 (6 bases). CDR1 is MGHRA, CDR2 YSYEKL, per germline. This CDR3 has 15 amino acids. The germline V and J ends were trimmed by 5 bases and 8 bases, with 18 bases remaining between them. For the CDR3, the DNA is TGCGCCAGCAGCTTCTTCACAGGGATTGAGGAAAAACTGTTTTTT. Protein: CASSFFTGIEEKLFF.

CDR3 DNA sequence: TGTGCCAGCCTCGGGGTCATTGACGAGCAGTACTTC. Its translation: CASLGVIDEQYF. V gene TRBV5-4 combines with J gene TRBJ2-7, with a weak D call TRBD2 (5 bases). Germline CDR1 and CDR2: SGHNT and YYREEE (reference sequence). Trimming cost V 7 bases and J 5 bases, with 13 bases left between them. The CDR3 has 12 amino acids.

The rearrangement links TRBV19 to TRBJ2-2, with D maybe TRBD1 (6 bases). There are 14 residues in the CDR3. Looked up from germline, CDR1 is LNHDA and CDR2 is SQIVND (reference sequence). V lost 4 bases to trimming and J lost 6 bases, with 12 bases between them. This chain's CDR3 is CASSTFTGPGELFF. CDR3 bases: TGTGCCAGTAGTACCTTCACAGGGCCCGGGGAGCTGTTTTTT.

The chain combines TRBV7-3 with TRBJ2-5; TRBD2 might be the D (6 bases). V was pared by 5 bases and J by 6 bases, with 16 bases between. Germline assignment: CDR1 SGHTA and CDR2 FQGTGA. The CDR3 totals 14 residues. The CDR3 protein is CASSDLAGTQTQYF. In DNA, the CDR3 is TGTGCCAGCAGCGACCTGGCGGGAACGCAGACCCAGTACTTC.

The chain combines TRBV9 with TRBJ1-1; possibly TRBD1 for D (6 bases). V lost 3 bases and J lost 5, with 17 bases in between. CDR3 length: 15 residues. Per the germline V gene, CDR1 is SGDLS and CDR2 is YYNGEE. CDR3 bases: TGTGCCAGCAGCGCGACTACAGGGTGGGGGACTGAAGCTTTCTTT. It yields the protein CASSATTGWGTEAFF.

V is TRBV7-9 and J is TRBJ2-3, with 7 bases lining up with TRBD2. V was clipped by 5 bases and J by 4 bases; unmatched bases: 9. Germline-derived CDR1 and CDR2 are SEHNR and FQNEAQ (reference sequence). The CDR3 loop spans 15 amino acids. CDR3 sequence: CASSATGTNPDTQYF. The CDR3 coding sequence is TGTGCCAGCAGCGCTACCGGGACTAACCCAGATACGCAGTATTTT. Full variable domain (rest looked up from reference TRBV7-9 and TRBJ2-3): DTGVSQNPRHKITKRGQNVTFRCDPISEHNRLYWYRQTLGQGPEFLTYFQNEAQLEKSRLLSDRFSAERPKGSFSTLEIQRTEQGDSAMYLCASSATGTNPDTQYFGPGTRLTVL.

The chain recombines TRBV29-1 with TRBJ2-5; maybe TRBD1 (6 bases). CDR3 length: 13 amino acids. Germline-derived CDR1 and CDR2 are SQVTM and ANQGSEA. Trimming stripped 7 bases from V and 2 bases from J, with 14 bases between. The CDR3 protein is CSALRTAQETQYF. CDR3 nucleotide sequence: TGCAGCGCTCTTCGGACAGCTCAAGAGACCCAGTACTTC.

Regarding this clone: At one end, the junction sequence differs from germline, possibly due to a read error. The chain has TRBV29-1 and TRBJ1-4; TRBD1 might be the D (6 bases). The CDR3 extends over 14 amino acids. The germline gives CDR1 SQVTM, CDR2 ANQGSEA. CDR3 bases: TGCAGCGCTGAAGGGGGGCTGGGGAATGAAAAACTGTTTTTT. Translated, it gives CSAEGGLGNEKLFF.

This rearrangement joins TRBV19 to TRBJ2-1; 8 bases fit TRBD1. V shed 7 bases and J 8 bases; nucleotides not matched to a gene: 16. Germline V gene sequence: CDR1 LNHDA, CDR2 SQIVND (reference sequence). The CDR3 is 16 residues long. CDR3 sequence reads: CASTYHRGYRGDEQFF. CDR3 DNA sequence: TGTGCCAGTACCTATCACCGGGGGTACAGGGGGGATGAGCAGTTCTTC.

This chain links TRBV6-5 with TRBJ2-3; TRBD2 matches at 8 bases. In germline, CDR1 is MNHEY, CDR2 SVGAGI. CDR3 length equals 15 residues. J was trimmed by 5 bases and V by 5 bases; bases with no gene match: 9. Written as DNA, the CDR3 is TGTGCCAGCAGTACGTTAGCGGGACGGAAAGATACGCAGTATTTT. This encodes CASSTLAGRKDTQYF.

This clone was observed a single time. The gene calls are TRBV10-3 and TRBJ2-7, with TRBD1 identical over 7 bases. This CDR3 is built from 15 residues. Trimming took 3 bases from V and 0 from J; bases not matched to a gene: 5. The V gene's germline CDR1 is ENHRY and CDR2 SYGVKD. The CDR3 DNA reads as TGTGCCATCAGTGATTCGGGACAGCTCTCCTACGAGCAGTACTTC. It is translated as CAISDSGQLSYEQYF.